This TCR beta chain was profiled in a study of blood T cell repertoires in COVID-19. This CDR3 comprises 15 residues. The V gene end was trimmed by 4 bases and the J gene end by 1 base; junction bases not matched to a gene: 5. CDR1 is SEHNR and CDR2 is FQNEAQ in the germline V gene (reference sequence). Libraries were prepared by immunoSEQ multiplex PCR; TCRdb keeps only in-frame clonotypes and omits some of them. The sample yields fewer than 200,000 clones, roughly 80% seen once. Cohorts were determined from participant-reported clinical history. Input material: PBMCs or T cells enriched from blood (not recorded which). The clonotype was recovered from a man aged 50 or older who had recovered from COVID-19. V is TRBV7-9 and J is TRBJ2-7; the match to TRBD1 covers 9 bases. The chain's CDR3 is CASSSPDRGSYEQYF. The CDR3 DNA reads as TGTGCCAGCAGCTCCCCTGACAGGGGGTCCTACGAGCAGTACTTC.